This T cell receptor beta chain was observed in a study of blood T cells in healthy people across ages. A second roughly 7 to 11 cycle PCR used barcoded and J-beta primers. Each CDR3 protein gets one entry after TCRdb re-called the 5' RACE reads with MiXCR. The sample has roughly 800,000 distinct CDR3 sequences, 58% seen once. A note on this clonotype: What it binds is not known.

Trimming stripped 1 base from V and 2 bases from J, with 10 bases between. CDR3 length: 15 residues. Germline CDR1 and CDR2: LGHDT and YNNKEL (reference sequence). Study-wide results and caveats: Across the age range, TCR beta diversity per million T cells fell in a roughly linear way.

V is TRBV3-1 and J is TRBJ2-3; the D is unclear. Input material: blood. The sequence was collected from a man aged 25 to 45 in good health. The CDR3 DNA is TGTGCCAGCAGCCAAGGAATCCACTACACAGATACGCAGTATTTT. It specifies CASSQGIHYTDTQYF.